Following are 2 T cell receptor beta chains from one sample sequenced in a study of graft-versus-host responses after intestinal transplantation. What these receptors recognize is not known. Measured with immunoSEQ multiplex PCR; TCRdb has only the in-frame clones, and not every one. The sample includes 90,000 to 130,000 clones, 90% to 95% of them seen just once. This sample comprised unstimulated CD4+ T cells sorted from spleen or lymph node cells, obtained before transplant. Receptors were obtained from a human donor who was the organ donor for an intestinal transplant.

The V and J genes are TRBV7-2 and TRBJ2-1, with 10 bases matching TRBD2. Trimming cost V 1 base and J 9 bases; bases outside gene matches: 6. The germline V gene has CDR1 SGHTA and CDR2 FQGNSA. This CDR3 has 15 amino acids. The CDR3 is CASSLGLAGASEQFF. For the CDR3, the DNA is TGTGCCAGCAGCTTAGGTCTAGCGGGAGCTTCTGAGCAGTTCTTC.

Comments on this clone: Other DNA sequences in the same sample also yield this CDR3. The rearrangement links TRBV11-2 to TRBJ2-5; 11 nucleotides match TRBD1. CDR1 and CDR2 from the germline V gene are SGHAT and FQNNGV. The CDR3 length is 15 residues. Trimming at V came to 5 bases and at J to 2 bases, leaving 4 bases not matched to a gene. CDR3 protein: CASSRDRGGQETQYF. The CDR3 region has the DNA TGTGCCAGCAGCCGGGACAGGGGGGGGCAAGAGACCCAGTACTTC. The full variable domain, rest sourced from reference TRBV11-2 and TRBJ2-5, is EAGVAQSPRYKIIEKRQSVAFWCNPISGHATLYWYQQILGQGPKLLIQFQNNGVVDDSQLPKDRFSAERLKGVDSTLKIQPAKLEDSAVYLCASSRDRGGQETQYFGPGTRLLVL.